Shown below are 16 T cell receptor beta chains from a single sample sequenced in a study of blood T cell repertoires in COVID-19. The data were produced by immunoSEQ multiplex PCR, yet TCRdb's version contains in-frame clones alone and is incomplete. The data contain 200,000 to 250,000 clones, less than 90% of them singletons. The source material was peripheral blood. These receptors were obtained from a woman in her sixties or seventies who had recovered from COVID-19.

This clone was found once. DNA of the CDR3: TGTGCCAGCAGCTCTTTGGGACAGACGTTAGCTAACTATGGCTACACCTTC. Translated, it gives CASSSLGQTLANYGYTF. The chain uses TRBV11-2 and TRBJ1-2; TRBD1 matches 7 bases. The CDR3 runs to 17 residues. From germline, CDR1 is SGHAT and CDR2 FQNNGV. V was pared by 4 bases and J by 0 bases, with 11 bases of the junction left unmatched. The full variable domain, rest sourced from reference TRBV11-2 and TRBJ1-2, is EAGVAQSPRYKIIEKRQSVAFWCNPISGHATLYWYQQILGQGPKLLIQFQNNGVVDDSQLPKDRFSAERLKGVDSTLKIQPAKLEDSAVYLCASSSLGQTLANYGYTFGSGTRLTVV.

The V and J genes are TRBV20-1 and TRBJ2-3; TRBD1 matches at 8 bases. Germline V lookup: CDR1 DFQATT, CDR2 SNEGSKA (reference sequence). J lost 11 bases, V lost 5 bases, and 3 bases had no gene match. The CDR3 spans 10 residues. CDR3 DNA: TGCAGTGCTGAACAGGGGGTGCAGTATTTT. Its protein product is CSAEQGVQYF.

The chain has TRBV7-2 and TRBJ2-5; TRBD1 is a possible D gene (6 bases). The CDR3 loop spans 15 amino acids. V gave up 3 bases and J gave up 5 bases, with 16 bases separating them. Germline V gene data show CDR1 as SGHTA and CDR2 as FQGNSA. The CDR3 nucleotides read TGTGCCAGCAGCTTTGGGGCAGGGGCTCGTGAGACCCAGTACTTC. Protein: CASSFGAGARETQYF.

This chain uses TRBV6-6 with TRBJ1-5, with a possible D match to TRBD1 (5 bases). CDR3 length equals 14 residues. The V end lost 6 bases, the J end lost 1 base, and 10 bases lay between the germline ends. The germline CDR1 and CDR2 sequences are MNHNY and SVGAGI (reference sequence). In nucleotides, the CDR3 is TGTGCCAGCAGCTTGGACACGAGCAATCAGCCCCAGCATTTT. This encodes CASSLDTSNQPQHF.

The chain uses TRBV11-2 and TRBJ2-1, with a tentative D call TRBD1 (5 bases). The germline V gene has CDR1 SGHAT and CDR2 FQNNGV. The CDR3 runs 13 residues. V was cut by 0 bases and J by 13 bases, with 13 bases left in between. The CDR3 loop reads CASSLESQGRQFF. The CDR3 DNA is TGTGCCAGCAGCTTAGAAAGTCAGGGTAGACAGTTCTTC.

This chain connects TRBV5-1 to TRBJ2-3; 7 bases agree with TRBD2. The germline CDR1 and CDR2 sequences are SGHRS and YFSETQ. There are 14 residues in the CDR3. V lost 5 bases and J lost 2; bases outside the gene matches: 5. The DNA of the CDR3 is TGCGCCAGCAGGGGCGGGGGAGCCACAGATACGCAGTATTTT. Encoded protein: CASRGGGATDTQYF.

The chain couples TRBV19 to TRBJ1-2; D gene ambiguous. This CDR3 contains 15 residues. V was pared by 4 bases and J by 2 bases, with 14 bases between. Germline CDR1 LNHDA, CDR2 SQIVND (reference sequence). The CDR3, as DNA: TGTGCCAGTAGTACCTTAGGACGGAGGAACTATGGCTACACCTTC. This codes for CASSTLGRRNYGYTF. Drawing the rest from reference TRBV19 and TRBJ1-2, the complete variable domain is DGGITQSPKYLFRKEGQNVTLSCEQNLNHDAMYWYRQDPGQGLRLIYYSQIVNDFQKGDIAEGYSVSREKKESFPLTVTSAQKNPTAFYLCASSTLGRRNYGYTFGSGTRLTVV.

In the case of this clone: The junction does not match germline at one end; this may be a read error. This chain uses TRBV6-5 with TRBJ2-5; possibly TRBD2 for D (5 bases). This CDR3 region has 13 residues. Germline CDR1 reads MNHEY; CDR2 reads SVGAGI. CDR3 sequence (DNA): TGTGCCAGCAGTTACGCGGGCGATTCTGCGCCTAACTTC. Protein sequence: CASSYAGDSAPNF.

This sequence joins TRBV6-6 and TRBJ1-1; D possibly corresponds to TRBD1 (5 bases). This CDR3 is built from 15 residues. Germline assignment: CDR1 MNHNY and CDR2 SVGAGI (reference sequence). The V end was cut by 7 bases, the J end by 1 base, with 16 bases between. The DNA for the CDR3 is TGTGCCAGCACCCAAGGACATTCCGGGAACACTGAAGCTTTCTTT. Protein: CASTQGHSGNTEAFF.

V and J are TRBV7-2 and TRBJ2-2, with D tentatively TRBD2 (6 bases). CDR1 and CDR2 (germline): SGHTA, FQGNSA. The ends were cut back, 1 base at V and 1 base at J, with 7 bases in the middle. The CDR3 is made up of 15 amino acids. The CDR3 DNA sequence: TGTGCCAGCAGCTTAGTGGGGGGGAACACCGGGGAGCTGTTTTTT. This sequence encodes CASSLVGGNTGELFF.

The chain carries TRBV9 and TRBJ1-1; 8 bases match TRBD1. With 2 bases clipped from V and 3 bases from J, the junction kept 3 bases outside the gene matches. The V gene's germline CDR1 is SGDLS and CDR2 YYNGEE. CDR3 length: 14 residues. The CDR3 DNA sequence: TGTGCCAGCAGCGTCGACAGGGGTCACACTGAAGCTTTCTTT. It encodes CASSVDRGHTEAFF. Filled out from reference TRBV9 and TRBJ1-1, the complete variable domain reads DSGVTQTPKHLITATGQRVTLRCSPRSGDLSVYWYQQSLDQGLQFLIQYYNGEERAKGNILERFSAQQFPDLHSELNLSSLELGDSALYFCASSVDRGHTEAFFGQGTRLTVV.

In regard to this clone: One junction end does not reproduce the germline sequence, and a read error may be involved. The CDR3 nucleotides are TGTGCCAGCACCTTGCTGCGGGGGGCTAACAATGAGCAGTTCTTC. Its translation: CASTLLRGANNEQFF. V is TRBV5-6 and J is TRBJ2-1, with 8 bases matching TRBD2. The germline CDR1 and CDR2 sequences are SGHDT and YYEEEE. The CDR3 sequence is 15 residues long.

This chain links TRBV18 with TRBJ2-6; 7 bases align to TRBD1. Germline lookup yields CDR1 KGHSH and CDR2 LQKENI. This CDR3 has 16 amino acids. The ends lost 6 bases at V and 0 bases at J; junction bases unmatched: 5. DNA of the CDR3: TGTGCCAGCTCCGAGGGACAGAGCTCTGGGGCCAACGTCCTGACTTTC. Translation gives CASSEGQSSGANVLTF.

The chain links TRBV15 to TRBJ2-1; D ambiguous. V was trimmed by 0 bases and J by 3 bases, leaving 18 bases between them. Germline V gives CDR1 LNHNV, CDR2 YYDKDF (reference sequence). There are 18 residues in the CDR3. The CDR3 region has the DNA TGTGCCACCAGCAGAGATATGGCGGAACGTCGATTCTACAATGAGCAGTTCTTC. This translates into CATSRDMAERRFYNEQFF.

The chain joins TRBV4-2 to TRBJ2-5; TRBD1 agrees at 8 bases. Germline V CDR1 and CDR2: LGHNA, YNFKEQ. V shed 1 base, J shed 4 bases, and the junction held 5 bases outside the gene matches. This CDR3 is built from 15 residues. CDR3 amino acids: CASSQVGQGAETQYF. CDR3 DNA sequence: TGTGCCAGCAGCCAAGTCGGCCAGGGGGCAGAGACCCAGTACTTC.

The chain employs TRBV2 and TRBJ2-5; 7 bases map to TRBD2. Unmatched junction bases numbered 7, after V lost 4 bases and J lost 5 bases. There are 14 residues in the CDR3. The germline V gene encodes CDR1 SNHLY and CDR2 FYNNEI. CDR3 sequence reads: CASSGLGGRETQYF. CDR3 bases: TGTGCCAGCAGTGGATTGGGAGGGCGCGAGACCCAGTACTTC.